This TCR beta chain is drawn from a study of T cell responses to AZD1222 COVID-19 vaccine. Study findings and constraints: All repertoire sampling was performed exclusively after the peak T cell response. At 160-218 and 743-854, vaccine-associated CD4 TCRs were dominant, and they spanned spike. Seropositive at baseline were only five or six AZD1222 recipients. White British ancestry dominated among donors, who included more females, and clonal diversity was possibly underestimated.

Produced via immunoSEQ multiplex PCR; TCRdb's table is partial and in-frame only. This table has 130,000 to 150,000 clones, 88% appearing once. About this clone: As yet, its antigen is unknown.

The ends were cut back, 3 bases at V and 4 bases at J, with 4 bases in the middle. This CDR3 comprises 12 residues. The germline CDR1 and CDR2 sequences are SNHLY and FYNNEI. This rearrangement joins TRBV2 to TRBJ1-3; no clear D. The sample here was peripheral blood, taken 28 days after the second dose of the MenACWY control vaccine. This receptor was obtained from an adult who received the MenACWY meningococcal vaccine as a control. The CDR3: CASSDRGNTIYF. As DNA, the CDR3 is TGTGCCAGCAGTGATCGGGGAAACACCATATATTTT. Full variable domain (rest looked up from reference TRBV2 and TRBJ1-3): EPEVTQTPSHQVTQMGQEVILRCVPISNHLYFYWYRQILGQKVEFLVSFYNNEISEKSEIFDDQFSVERPDGSNFTLKIRSTKLEDSAMYFCASSDRGNTIYFGEGSWLTVV.